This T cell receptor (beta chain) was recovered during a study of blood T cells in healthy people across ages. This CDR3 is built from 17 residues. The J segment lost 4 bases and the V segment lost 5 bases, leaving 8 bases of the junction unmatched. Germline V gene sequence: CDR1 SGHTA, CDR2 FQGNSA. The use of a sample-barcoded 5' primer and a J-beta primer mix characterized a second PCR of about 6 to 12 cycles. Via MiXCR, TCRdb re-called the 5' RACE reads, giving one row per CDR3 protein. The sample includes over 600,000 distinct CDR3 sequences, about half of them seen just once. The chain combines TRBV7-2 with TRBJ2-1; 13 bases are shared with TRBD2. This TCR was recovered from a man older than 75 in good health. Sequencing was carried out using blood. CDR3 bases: TGTGCCAGCAGCCCCTCGGGACTAGCGGGGCTTTACAATGAGCAGTTCTTC. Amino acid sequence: CASSPSGLAGLYNEQFF.